The clone carrying this T cell receptor (beta chain) was found many times. The V and J ends lost 6 bases and 7 bases respectively, with 13 bases between them. The CDR3 is 13 amino acids. This record comes from a study of T-cell reconstitution after alpha-beta-depleted transplantation in children. Unique molecular identifiers were built into the TCRbeta library. MiXCR was run by TCRdb on the PCR reads, yielding one entry per CDR3 protein. The data contain hundreds of thousands of distinct CDR3 sequences, roughly a tenth of them seen just once; the ten biggest clones take up less than 5%. Sequencing used PBMCs from the stem cell graft donor, obtained from the stem cell graft. This TCR derives from a human donor who donated a stem cell graft to a child with acute myeloid leukemia. J is TRBJ2-1 and V is TRBV12-3 or TRBV12-4; a possible D gene is TRBD1 (5 bases). The CDR3 DNA sequence: TGTGCCAGCAGCCCGTCCCCAGGGAATGAGCAGTTCTTC. Amino acid sequence: CASSPSPGNEQFF.